This is a list of T cell receptor beta chains from one sample in a study of cytomegalovirus exposure and HLA in healthy donors. Here immunoSEQ multiplex PCR was the method, and the copy in TCRdb shows in-frame clones only, minus some. Of about 110,000 clones listed, 89% are singletons. Sequencing was carried out using PBMCs. The receptors were sampled from a woman under 30 in good health and CMV-seronegative. Each CDR3 is given with its conserved first and last residue. The D gene is left open where the match is weak. Rows may omit the clone size; those that give it use once, few, many or a size class.

j_gene,abundance,v_gene,d_gene,CDR3aa
TRBJ2-7,.,TRBV28,TRBD1,CASGTPGQGYF
TRBJ2-1,.,TRBV28,.,CASSATGIGEQFF
TRBJ2-7,.,TRBV27,.,CASSRSEVGGREQYF
TRBJ2-5,.,TRBV27,.,CASSLSGARETQYF
TRBJ1-4,.,TRBV27,TRBD1,CATRRGQSEKLFF
TRBJ2-7,.,TRBV27,.,CASSLKRNSYEQYF
TRBJ1-1,.,TRBV9,.,CASSREVGPNTEAFF
TRBJ1-2,many,TRBV10-3,TRBD1,CAVSTGANYGYTF
TRBJ1-6,.,TRBV28,.,CASSSAGSSYNSPLHF
TRBJ2-3,once,TRBV27,TRBD2,CASSSPGGPDTQYF
TRBJ2-1,.,TRBV7-8,.,CASSAEDEQFF
TRBJ1-2,.,TRBV6-1,.,CASRPPYASYGYTF
TRBJ1-3,.,TRBV7-9,.,CASSLRQAGNTIYF
TRBJ2-3,.,TRBV11-3,.,CASSLQGSDTQYF
TRBJ2-3,.,TRBV2,.,CASTQTTSTDTQYF
TRBJ1-4,.,TRBV7-2,TRBD1,CASSLDRGDEKLFF
TRBJ2-7,.,TRBV11-1,.,CASSQELRGEQYF
TRBJ1-1,.,TRBV2,.,CASRRAGVLNTEAFF
TRBJ2-5,.,TRBV7-3,.,CASSLGGKETQYF
TRBJ2-4,.,TRBV7-2,TRBD1,CASSPQTGFPKNIQYF
TRBJ2-7,.,TRBV5-1,TRBD2,CASSLASGAYEQYF
TRBJ1-1,.,TRBV19,.,CASREAMNTEAFF
TRBJ2-7,.,TRBV4-3,TRBD1,CASSLDRASEQYF
TRBJ1-1,.,TRBV30,TRBD1,CAWSQTGGMTEAFF
TRBJ1-2,.,TRBV29-1,TRBD1,CSVEQQGAYGYTF
TRBJ2-7,.,TRBV5-1,TRBD1,CASRRTGAPSYEQYF
TRBJ2-1,.,TRBV5-4,.,CASSLGLESYNEQFF
TRBJ2-5,.,TRBV5-5,TRBD1,CASSATGKETQYF
TRBJ2-1,.,TRBV5-1,TRBD2,CASSFGLAGGQGEQFF
TRBJ2-7,.,TRBV27,TRBD2,CASRRGATYEQYF
TRBJ1-1,.,TRBV7-8,TRBD1,CASSLTQGQEGAFF
TRBJ2-7,few,TRBV9,TRBD2,CASSVEAGGPVDEQYF
TRBJ1-6,.,TRBV9,.,CASSVTAAGDLVAPLHF
TRBJ2-5,.,TRBV2,.,CASSEQGETQYF
TRBJ1-5,.,TRBV27,TRBD1,CASSPMAGTVEGNQPQHF
TRBJ2-3,.,TRBV30,.,CAWNSPDTQYF
TRBJ2-7,.,TRBV9,TRBD2,CASSGQAGVVGEQYF
TRBJ1-5,few,TRBV6-5,.,CASSPGGLSNQPQHF
TRBJ2-6,.,TRBV11-2,TRBD1,CASSRDRGRGANVLTF
TRBJ2-7,.,TRBV30,TRBD1,CAWSVRLAGGAYEQYF
TRBJ1-2,.,TRBV5-4,.,CASSPGGQGSLLGYTF
TRBJ1-1,.,TRBV2,TRBD1,CASRGQGAAEAFF
TRBJ1-2,.,TRBV2,.,CASSEGGRVYGYTF
TRBJ2-7,.,TRBV4-2,.,CASSGEGYEQYF
TRBJ1-1,.,TRBV5-1,.,CASSSLSGWDTEAFF
TRBJ1-2,.,TRBV7-9,.,CASSLGQVDGYTF
TRBJ1-1,.,TRBV7-2,TRBD1,CASSKQGWTGAFF
TRBJ1-1,.,TRBV27,.,CASSFRQNTEAFF
TRBJ1-2,.,TRBV4-2,.,CASSPGSYGYTF
TRBJ1-2,.,TRBV10-1,.,CASSAGKNYGYTF